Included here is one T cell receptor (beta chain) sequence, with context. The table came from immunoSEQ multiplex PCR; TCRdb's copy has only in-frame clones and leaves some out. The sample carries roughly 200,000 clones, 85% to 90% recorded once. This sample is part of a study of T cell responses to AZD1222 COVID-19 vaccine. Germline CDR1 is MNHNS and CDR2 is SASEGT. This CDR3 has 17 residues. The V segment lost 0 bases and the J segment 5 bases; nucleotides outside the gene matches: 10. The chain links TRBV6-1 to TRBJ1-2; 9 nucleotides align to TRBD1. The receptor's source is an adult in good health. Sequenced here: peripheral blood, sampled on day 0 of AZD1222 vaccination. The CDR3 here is CASSEATGGAGVYGYTF. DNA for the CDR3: TGTGCCAGCAGTGAAGCCACAGGGGGCGCGGGAGTTTATGGCTACACCTTC.